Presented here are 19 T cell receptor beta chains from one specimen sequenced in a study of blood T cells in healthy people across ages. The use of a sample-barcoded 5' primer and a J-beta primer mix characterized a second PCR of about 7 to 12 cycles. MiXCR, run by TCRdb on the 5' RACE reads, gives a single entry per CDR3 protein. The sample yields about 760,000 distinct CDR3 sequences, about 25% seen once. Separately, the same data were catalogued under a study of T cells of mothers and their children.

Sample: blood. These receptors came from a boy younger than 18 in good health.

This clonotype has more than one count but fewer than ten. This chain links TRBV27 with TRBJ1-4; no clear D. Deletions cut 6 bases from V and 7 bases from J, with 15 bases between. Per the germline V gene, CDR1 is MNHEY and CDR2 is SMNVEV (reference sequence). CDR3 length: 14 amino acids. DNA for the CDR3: TGTGCCAGCAGCAGTCGGTATGATGTTGAAAAACTGTTTTTT. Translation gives CASSSRYDVEKLFF.

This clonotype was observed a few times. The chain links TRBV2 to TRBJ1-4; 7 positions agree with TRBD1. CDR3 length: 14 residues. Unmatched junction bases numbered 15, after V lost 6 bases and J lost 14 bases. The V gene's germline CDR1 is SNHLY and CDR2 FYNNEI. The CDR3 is CASRLLTGEGVLFF. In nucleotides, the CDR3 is TGTGCCAGCAGACTACTAACAGGGGAAGGGGTGCTGTTTTTT.

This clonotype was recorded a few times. The CDR3 bases are TGCAGTGCTAGAGAGGAGCGGGGGGTACTCTCCTACGAGCAGTACTTC. It translates to CSAREERGVLSYEQYF. The rearrangement joins TRBV20-1 to TRBJ2-1; TRBD2 agrees at 9 bases. The DNA end is a closer match to TRBJ2-7, so the J assignment may be wrong. Per germline, CDR1 DFQATT and CDR2 SNEGSKA (reference sequence). This CDR3 comprises 16 residues.

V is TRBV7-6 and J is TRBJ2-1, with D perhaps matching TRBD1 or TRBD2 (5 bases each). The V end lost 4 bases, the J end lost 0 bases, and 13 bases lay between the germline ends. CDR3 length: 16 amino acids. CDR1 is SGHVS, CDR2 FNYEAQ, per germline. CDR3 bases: TGTGCCAGCAGCTCCACTAGTGGGGGCTCCTACAATGAGCAGTTCTTC. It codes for CASSSTSGGSYNEQFF.

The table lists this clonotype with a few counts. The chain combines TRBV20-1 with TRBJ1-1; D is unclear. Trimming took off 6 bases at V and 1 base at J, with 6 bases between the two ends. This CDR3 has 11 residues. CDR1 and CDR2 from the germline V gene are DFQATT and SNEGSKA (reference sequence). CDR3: CSALGNTEAFF. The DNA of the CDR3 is TGCAGTGCCCTGGGGAACACTGAAGCTTTCTTT.

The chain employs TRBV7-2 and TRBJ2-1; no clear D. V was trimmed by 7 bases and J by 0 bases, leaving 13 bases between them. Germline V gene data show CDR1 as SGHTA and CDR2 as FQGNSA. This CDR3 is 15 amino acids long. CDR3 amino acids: CASKRAVLSYNEQFF. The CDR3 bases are TGTGCCAGCAAAAGGGCGGTTCTCTCCTACAATGAGCAGTTCTTC.

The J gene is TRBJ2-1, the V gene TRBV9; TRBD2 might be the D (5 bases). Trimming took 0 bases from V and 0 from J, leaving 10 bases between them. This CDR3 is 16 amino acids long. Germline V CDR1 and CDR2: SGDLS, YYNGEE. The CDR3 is CASSVAWGASYNEQFF. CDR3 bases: TGTGCCAGCAGCGTAGCCTGGGGAGCCTCCTACAATGAGCAGTTCTTC.

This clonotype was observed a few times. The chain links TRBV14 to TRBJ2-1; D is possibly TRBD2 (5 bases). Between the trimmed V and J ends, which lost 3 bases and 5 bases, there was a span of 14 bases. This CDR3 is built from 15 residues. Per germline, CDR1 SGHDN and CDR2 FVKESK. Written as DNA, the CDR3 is TGTGCCAGCAGCCAGGATGATGCTAGCCACAATGAGCAGTTCTTC. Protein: CASSQDDASHNEQFF.

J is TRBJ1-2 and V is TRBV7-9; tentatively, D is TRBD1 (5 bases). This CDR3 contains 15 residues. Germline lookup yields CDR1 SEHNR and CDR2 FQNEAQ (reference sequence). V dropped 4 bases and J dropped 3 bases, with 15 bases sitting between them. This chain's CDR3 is CASSSNIMTDYGYTF. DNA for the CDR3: TGTGCCAGCAGCTCCAACATCATGACAGACTATGGCTACACCTTC.

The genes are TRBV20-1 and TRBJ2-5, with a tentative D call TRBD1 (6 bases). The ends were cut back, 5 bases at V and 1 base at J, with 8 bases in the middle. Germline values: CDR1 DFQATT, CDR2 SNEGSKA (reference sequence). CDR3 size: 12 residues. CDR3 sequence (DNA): TGCAGTGCTCTGACAGGCCAAGAGACCCAGTACTTC. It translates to CSALTGQETQYF.

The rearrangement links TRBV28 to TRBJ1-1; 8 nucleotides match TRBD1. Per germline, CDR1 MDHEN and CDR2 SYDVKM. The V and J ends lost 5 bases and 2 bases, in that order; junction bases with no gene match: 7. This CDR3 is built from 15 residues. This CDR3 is CASSPEDRDNTEAFF. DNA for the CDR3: TGTGCCAGCAGTCCGGAGGACAGGGATAACACTGAAGCTTTCTTT.

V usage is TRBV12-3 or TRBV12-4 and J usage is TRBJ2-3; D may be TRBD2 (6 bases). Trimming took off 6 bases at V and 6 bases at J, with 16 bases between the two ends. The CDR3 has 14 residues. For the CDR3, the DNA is TGTGCCAGCAGGGGCCTCTCCGGGAGCGATACGCAGTATTTT. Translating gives CASRGLSGSDTQYF.

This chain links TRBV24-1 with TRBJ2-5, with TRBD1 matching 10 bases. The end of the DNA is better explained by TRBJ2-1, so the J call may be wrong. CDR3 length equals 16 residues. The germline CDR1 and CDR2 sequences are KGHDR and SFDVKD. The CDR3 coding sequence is TGTGCCACCAGCGGGTCGCTTGGGACAGGGGAGGATGAGCAGTTCTTC. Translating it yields CATSGSLGTGEDEQFF.

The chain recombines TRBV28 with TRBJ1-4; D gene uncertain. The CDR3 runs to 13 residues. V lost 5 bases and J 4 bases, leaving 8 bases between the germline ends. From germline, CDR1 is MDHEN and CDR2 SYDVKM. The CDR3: CASSRGFNEKLFF. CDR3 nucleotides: TGTGCCAGCAGTCGGGGTTTTAATGAAAAACTGTTTTTT. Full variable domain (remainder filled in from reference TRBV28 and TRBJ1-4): DVKVTQSSRYLVKRTGEKVFLECVQDMDHENMFWYRQDPGLGLRLIYFSYDVKMKEKGDIPEGYSVSREKKERFSLILESASTNQTSMYLCASSRGFNEKLFFGSGTQLSVL.

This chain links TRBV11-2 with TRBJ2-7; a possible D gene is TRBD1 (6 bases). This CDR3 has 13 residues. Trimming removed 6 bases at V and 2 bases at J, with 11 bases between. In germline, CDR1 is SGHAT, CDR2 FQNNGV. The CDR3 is CASRGAGAYEQYF. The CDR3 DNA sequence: TGTGCCAGCAGGGGGGCAGGTGCCTACGAGCAGTACTTC.

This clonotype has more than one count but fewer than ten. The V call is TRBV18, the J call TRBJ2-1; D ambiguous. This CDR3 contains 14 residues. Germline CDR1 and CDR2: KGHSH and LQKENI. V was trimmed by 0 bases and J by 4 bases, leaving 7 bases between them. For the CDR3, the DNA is TGTGCCAGCTCACCACCGCGCCAATACAATGAGCAGTTCTTC. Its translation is CASSPPRQYNEQFF. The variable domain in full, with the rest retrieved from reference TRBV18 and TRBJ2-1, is NAGVMQNPRHLVRRRGQEARLRCSPMKGHSHVYWYRQLPEEGLKFMVYLQKENIIDESGMPKERFSAEFPKEGPSILRIQQVVRGDSAAYFCASSPPRQYNEQFFGPGTRLTVL.

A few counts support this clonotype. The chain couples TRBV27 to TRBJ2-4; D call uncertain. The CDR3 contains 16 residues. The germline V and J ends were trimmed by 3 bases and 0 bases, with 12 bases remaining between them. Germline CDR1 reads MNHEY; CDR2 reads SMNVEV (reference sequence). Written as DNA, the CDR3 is TGTGCCAGCAGTTTTCTACCCCTAGGAGCCAAAAACATTCAGTACTTC. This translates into CASSFLPLGAKNIQYF.

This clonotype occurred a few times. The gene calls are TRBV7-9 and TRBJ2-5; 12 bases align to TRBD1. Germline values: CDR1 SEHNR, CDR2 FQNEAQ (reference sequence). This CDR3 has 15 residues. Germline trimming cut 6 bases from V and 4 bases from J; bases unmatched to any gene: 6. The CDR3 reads CASRTGTGGAETQYF. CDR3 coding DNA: TGTGCCAGCAGAACCGGGACAGGGGGCGCAGAGACCCAGTACTTC.

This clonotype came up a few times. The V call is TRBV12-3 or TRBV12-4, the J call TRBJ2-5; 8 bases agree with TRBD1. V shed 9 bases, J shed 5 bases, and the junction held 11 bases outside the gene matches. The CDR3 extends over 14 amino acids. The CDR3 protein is CASGHQGAWETQYF. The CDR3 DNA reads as TGTGCCAGTGGGCACCAGGGGGCGTGGGAGACCCAGTACTTC.